This TCR beta chain stems from a study of blood T cells in healthy people across ages. With respect to this clonotype: Its antigen is unidentified.

A second roughly 6 to 12 cycle PCR used barcoded and J-beta primers. Each CDR3 protein gets one entry after TCRdb re-called the 5' RACE reads with MiXCR. The table includes about 680,000 distinct CDR3 sequences, around 48% detected once. General observations from the study: Higher naive T cell percentage went strongly together with higher TCR beta diversity.

Unmatched junction bases numbered 5, after V lost 6 bases and J lost 3 bases. This CDR3 is 14 amino acids long. In germline, CDR1 is SNHLY, CDR2 FYNNEI. Sequencing input: blood. This receptor was taken from a woman aged 55-70 years in good health. The gene calls are TRBV2 and TRBJ2-1, with 7 bases that match TRBD1. The CDR3 loop is CASRETGIYNEQFF. CDR3 nucleotide sequence: TGTGCCAGCAGGGAGACAGGGATCTACAATGAGCAGTTCTTC.